This T cell receptor (beta chain) emerged from a study of beta chain features in type 1 diabetes. Study in general: Regarding age, gender and cell yields, patients proved similar to healthy donors.

The study, taken as a whole, reports: Moderately but significantly shorter TCRB CDR3s were found in Type 1 diabetes patients in all four CD4+ subsets.

Of note for this clone: No antigen is known for it.

The V gene lost 5 bases and the J gene lost 0 bases, with 14 bases spanning the gap. Germline assignment: CDR1 SGHNT and CDR2 YENEEA. This CDR3 has 16 residues. The entirety of the isolated RNA underwent reverse transcription, so expressed TCRB transcripts were sequenced. Profiling relied on immunoSEQ multiplex PCR, and the TCRdb table lists in-frame clones only, not all of them. The sample holds nearly 700,000 clones, around an eighth seen once. Researchers reported sorting CD4+ naive, central memory, regulatory and stem cell-like memory cells via CD45RO/CCR7/CD25/CD127/CD95/CD27. The chain is built from TRBV11-3 and TRBJ2-1; a possible D gene is TRBD2 (6 bases). This sequence originates from a man younger than 30 with type 1 diabetes. Sequenced sample: naive CD4+ T cells from blood. CDR3 in DNA: TGTGCCAGCAGCATAGGGTCGGGGGACTCCTACAATGAGCAGTTCTTC. It is translated as CASSIGSGDSYNEQFF.